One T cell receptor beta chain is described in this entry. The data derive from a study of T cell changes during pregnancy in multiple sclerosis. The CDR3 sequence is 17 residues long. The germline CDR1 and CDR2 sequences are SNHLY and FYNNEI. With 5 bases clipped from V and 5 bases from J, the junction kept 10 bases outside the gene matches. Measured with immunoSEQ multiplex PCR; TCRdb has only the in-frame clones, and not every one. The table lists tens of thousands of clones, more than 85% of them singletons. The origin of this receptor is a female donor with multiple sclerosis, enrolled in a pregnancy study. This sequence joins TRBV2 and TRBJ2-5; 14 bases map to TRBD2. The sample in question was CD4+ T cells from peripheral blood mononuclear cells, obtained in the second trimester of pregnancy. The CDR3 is CASSRRTSGGPGETQYF. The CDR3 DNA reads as TGTGCCAGCAGTCGACGGACTAGCGGGGGGCCCGGGGAGACCCAGTACTTC.